This entry is about one T cell receptor (beta chain). This sample is drawn from a study of blood T cell repertoires in COVID-19. On the study more broadly: Samples came from the United States, Italy and Spain, spanning acute and convalescent COVID-19.

Trimming left V 3 bases short and J 9 bases short, with 21 bases between. The V gene's germline CDR1 is LNHNV and CDR2 YYDKDF (reference sequence). This CDR3 is built from 16 residues. The table came from immunoSEQ multiplex PCR; TCRdb's copy has only in-frame clones and leaves some out. The data hold 200,000 to 250,000 clones, with around 90% observed a single time. The V gene is TRBV15, the J gene TRBJ2-1; D might be TRBD1 (5 bases). This clonotype was sampled from a young woman who had recovered from COVID-19. Source material: peripheral blood. CDR3 DNA sequence: TGTGCCACCAGCAGCGTACCAAGAGCAAGGGGTGGTGAGCAGTTCTTC. As protein: CATSSVPRARGGEQFF.